This T cell receptor (beta chain) was observed in a study of CD8 T cells in Susac syndrome. It was with random hexamers that roughly 0.45 to 1 ug RNA was reverse transcribed. With immunoSEQ multiplex PCR, TCR beta CDR3 was amplified across 54 Vbeta and 13 Jbeta. From the immunoSEQ multiplex PCR reads, TCRdb called clonotypes with MiXCR, one entry per CDR3 protein. The repertoire holds about 25,000 distinct CDR3 sequences, with 94% as singletons. This CDR3 comprises 20 residues. With V trimmed by 3 bases and J by 6 bases, 23 bases remained unmatched. Germline values: CDR1 SGDLS, CDR2 YYNGEE. The sequenced material came from CD8+ T cells from PBMCs. The clonotype originates from a human donor in good health. The genes are TRBV9 and TRBJ1-5; 8 bases are a match to TRBD1. The CDR3 protein is CASSEEGGQGRNKAGQPQHF. The DNA for the CDR3 is TGTGCCAGCAGCGAGGAGGGTGGACAGGGCCGAAATAAGGCAGGTCAGCCCCAGCATTTT. Full variable domain (outside the CDR3, taken from reference TRBV9 and TRBJ1-5): DSGVTQTPKHLITATGQRVTLRCSPRSGDLSVYWYQQSLDQGLQFLIQYYNGEERAKGNILERFSAQQFPDLHSELNLSSLELGDSALYFCASSEEGGQGRNKAGQPQHFGDGTRLSIL.